A selection of T cell receptor beta chains follows, all from one sample in a study of T cell repertoires in cytomegalovirus infection. MiXCR was run by TCRdb on the reads, yielding one entry per CDR3 protein. Of approximately 500,000 distinct CDR3 sequences in the sample, about 17% were seen once. The sequenced sample was CD8+ T cells from PBMCs. The receptors here all came from a human donor in good health (CMV status not recorded). Some clones in this sample may be carry-over from other donors' samples. Each CDR3 is given with its conserved first and last residue. The D gene is left open where the match is weak. Size values are once, few and many counts, or a class for expanded clones, and some rows have none.

d_call	v_call	clone_size	j_call	cdr3_nt	cdr3_aa
TRBD2	TRBV27	few	TRBJ2-1	TGTGCCAGCACCTCGGGAGGCTACAATGAGCAGTTCTTC	CASTSGGYNEQFF
TRBD2	TRBV19	few	TRBJ2-2	TGTGCCTCCAGGGCGGGGGCGAACACCGGGGAGCTGTTTTTT	CASRAGANTGELFF
NA	TRBV18	NA	TRBJ2-2	TGTGCCAGCTCACCATCCCCCCGGGCCGGGGAGCTGTTTTTT	CASSPSPRAGELFF
NA	TRBV5-1	NA	TRBJ2-7	TGCGCCAGCAGCTGGGACACGAGCTCCTACGAGCAGTACTTC	CASSWDTSSYEQYF
NA	TRBV12-3/TRBV12-4	NA	TRBJ1-1	TGTGCCAGCAGTTTCGGGTATACTCTGAACACTGAAGCTTTCTTT	CASSFGYTLNTEAFF
TRBD2	TRBV15	few	TRBJ2-1	TGTGCCACCAGCAGAGATTGGCTAGCGGGAGGGTACAATGAGCAGTTCTTC	CATSRDWLAGGYNEQFF
TRBD1	TRBV2	NA	TRBJ2-2	TGTGCCAGCAGCCCTATAGGACAGGGGGCTGGCGGGGAGCTGTTTTTT	CASSPIGQGAGGELFF
NA	TRBV29-1	few	TRBJ2-2	TGCAGCGTTGAAGGGGTTACGGGAGTGACGTCTGGGGAGCTGTTTTTT	CSVEGVTGVTSGELFF
TRBD2	TRBV7-9	NA	TRBJ2-1	TGTGCCAGCAGCTTAAATATAGCGGGAGGACCAGTGGAGTTCTTC	CASSLNIAGGPVEFF
NA	TRBV19	few	TRBJ2-1	TGTGCCAGTAGTGAACAGGGAGGGGGCTCCTACAATGAGCAGTTCTTC	CASSEQGGGSYNEQFF
NA	TRBV7-9	many	TRBJ1-4	TGTGCCAGCAGCTTAATGGGGCCCCCAGCTAATGAAAAACTGTTTTTT	CASSLMGPPANEKLFF
TRBD2	TRBV13	NA	TRBJ2-6	TGTGCCAGCAGCCCCGGGGGGTCGGGGGCCAACGTCCTGACTTTC	CASSPGGSGANVLTF
NA	TRBV7-9	many	TRBJ2-7	TGTGCCAGCAGCTTTGGGGGGTCGGTATACGAGCAGTACTTC	CASSFGGSVYEQYF
TRBD2	TRBV12-5	NA	TRBJ2-1	TGTGCTAGTGGTTCCTGGACTAGCGGGAGTGATGAGCAGTTCTTC	CASGSWTSGSDEQFF
TRBD1	TRBV30	NA	TRBJ1-2	TGTGCCTGGGGGAAGGGGGCTAGGTATGGCTACACCTTC	CAWGKGARYGYTF
NA	TRBV6-4	NA	TRBJ1-1	TGTGCCAGCAGTGCGGGCCCACGGGACACTGAAGCTTTCTTT	CASSAGPRDTEAFF
NA	TRBV7-8	many	TRBJ2-5	TGTGCCAGCATCCCCGGGGGGCAGGGGGGAATAGAGACCCAGTACTTC	CASIPGGQGGIETQYF
NA	TRBV29-1	NA	TRBJ1-2	TGCAGCGTTGATAGGGAAGAAGCTAACTATGGCTACACCTTC	CSVDREEANYGYTF
NA	TRBV7-2	NA	TRBJ1-5	TGTGCCAGCAGCCCTAGAGGAGGCTGGAATCAGCCCCAGCATTTT	CASSPRGGWNQPQHF
NA	TRBV2	NA	TRBJ2-5	TGTGCCAGCAGGTCCTTCGTCCGGGACGAGTACTTC	CASRSFVRDEYF
TRBD2	TRBV6-1	many	TRBJ2-1	TGTGCCAGCAGGAGCGGACTAGCGAATGAGCAGTTCTTC	CASRSGLANEQFF
TRBD1	TRBV7-3	many	TRBJ2-5	TGTGCCAGCAGTGGATTGGGACAGGGAGGAGAGACCCAGTACTTC	CASSGLGQGGETQYF
TRBD1	TRBV4-1	few	TRBJ2-1	TGCGCCAGCAGCTTTGGGACAGGGTCCTACAATGAGCAGTTCTTC	CASSFGTGSYNEQFF
NA	TRBV7-9	NA	TRBJ2-6	TGTGCCAGCAGCTTAGACGGCTCTGGGGCCAACGTCCTGACTTTC	CASSLDGSGANVLTF
TRBD1	TRBV19	NA	TRBJ1-6	TGTGCCAGTAGGAGGGGGCCGGCCCTCCACTTT	CASRRGPALHF
TRBD2	TRBV4-1	NA	TRBJ2-7	TGCGCCAGCAGCGCGGGACTAGGGTCCTACGAGCAGTACTTC	CASSAGLGSYEQYF
NA	TRBV12-3/TRBV12-4	many	TRBJ1-1	TGTGCCAGCAGCTTAGTGGGCAACACTGAAGCTTTCTTT	CASSLVGNTEAFF
NA	TRBV27	NA	TRBJ1-2	TGTGCCAGCAGGGGGGGGAGTGGCTACACCTTC	CASRGGSGYTF
NA	TRBV7-3	many	TRBJ2-3	TGTGCCAGCAGCTCACTGGGGACAGATACGCAGTATTTT	CASSSLGTDTQYF
TRBD2	TRBV12-3/TRBV12-4	few	TRBJ2-1	TGTGCCAGCAGTTTAGCGGGACTAGCGGATACCCAGCAGTTCTTC	CASSLAGLADTQQFF
NA	TRBV5-4	few	TRBJ1-2	TGTGCCAGCGGCTTAACTGAGGGGGTACACTATGGCTACACCTTC	CASGLTEGVHYGYTF
NA	TRBV6-1	many	TRBJ2-5	TGTGCCAGCAGCCCATCAGGTAGCCATTTCCAAGAGACCCAGTACTTC	CASSPSGSHFQETQYF
NA	TRBV7-9	many	TRBJ2-2	TGTGCCAGCAGCTTAGCGGGCGCGAACACCGGGGAGCTGTTTTTT	CASSLAGANTGELFF
NA	TRBV11-2	many	TRBJ2-7	TGTGCCAGCAGCTTATGGGGTCGGAGCATTTCCTACGAGCAGTACTTC	CASSLWGRSISYEQYF
TRBD1	TRBV28	few	TRBJ1-1	TGTGCCAGCAGTCCCTGGACAGGGAGGGGCACTGAAGCTTTCTTT	CASSPWTGRGTEAFF
NA	TRBV7-9	many	TRBJ2-1	TGTGCCAGCAGTTCCCCTGAAGGGAGTGTATACAATGAGCAGTTCTTC	CASSSPEGSVYNEQFF
TRBD2	TRBV11-2	NA	TRBJ2-7	TGTGCCAGCAGCTTAAGCGGGGTCCTCTACGAGCAGTACTTC	CASSLSGVLYEQYF
NA	TRBV7-3	NA	TRBJ2-1	TGTGCCAGCAGCTTAAGGTCTGAGGAGCAGTTCTTC	CASSLRSEEQFF
TRBD2	TRBV12-3/TRBV12-4	NA	TRBJ2-3	TGTGCCAGCAGTTTTAGCGGGCCTAGCACAGATACGCAGTATTTT	CASSFSGPSTDTQYF
TRBD2	TRBV27	NA	TRBJ2-3	TGTGCCAGCAGTCCTGCTAGCGGAGAGGTCACAGATACGCAGTATTTT	CASSPASGEVTDTQYF
NA	TRBV20-1	NA	TRBJ1-5	TGCAGTGCTACAGGGGTTTCCGGCAATCAGCCCCAGCATTTT	CSATGVSGNQPQHF